This entry concerns a single T cell receptor beta chain. Its antigen remains unknown. This CDR3 comprises 17 residues. Looked up from germline, CDR1 is MNHEY and CDR2 is SMNVEV (reference sequence). The germline V and J ends were trimmed by 5 bases and 5 bases, with 22 bases remaining between them. These data belong to a study of regulatory T cells in long-lasting Graves disease. Study at large: Newly diagnosed Graves' patients took antithyroid drugs under 3 months. Study conclusions and caveats: Persistent Graves' cases showed lower TCR diversity than newly diagnosed cases. Between persistent patients, about 2,800 public clonotypes were shared, exceeding the roughly 1,000 shared between new patients.

Both iRepertoire HTBI primers and Arm-PCR of CDR3 regions were used to build the TCR beta libraries. TCRdb called the multiplex PCR reads again in MiXCR, with one record for every CDR3 protein. The repertoire holds some 500,000 distinct CDR3 sequences, with more than 15% as singletons. Time point in this sample: newly diagnosed GD, antithyroid drugs for less than 3 months. The TCR library was made from RNA extracted from PBMCs. It was American Thyroid Association guidelines that determined Graves' disease diagnosis. This sample was shared with a second study, whose subject was T cells in Graves' hyperthyroidism and ophthalmopathy.

This receptor was identified in a woman aged 40 to 65 with Graves disease. The rearrangement joins TRBV27 to TRBJ1-5; D is perhaps TRBD1 (6 bases). Sequenced material: peripheral blood mononuclear cells (PBMCs), taken at new diagnosis, from a patient treated with antithyroid drugs. CDR3 in amino acids: CASSPDWRTDFYQPQHF. The CDR3 DNA is TGTGCCAGCAGTCCGGACTGGAGGACAGACTTTTATCAGCCCCAGCATTTT.